One T cell receptor beta chain is described in this entry. Assay: immunoSEQ multiplex PCR; the TCRdb copy retains only in-frame clones and omits some. Among 130,000 or so clones listed, approximately 94% were seen once. The germline V gene has CDR1 MNHEY and CDR2 SVGAGI. The trim removed 4 bases at V and 2 bases at J, leaving 4 bases unmatched. The CDR3 spans 15 residues. The entry originates in a study of T cell changes during pregnancy in multiple sclerosis. The chain uses TRBV6-5 and TRBJ2-1; 8 bases align to TRBD2. The TCR was taken from a female donor with multiple sclerosis, enrolled in a pregnancy study. Material: peripheral blood, obtained before pregnancy. The CDR3 DNA follows: TGTGCCAGCAGTTGGAGCGGGGGCCCCTACAATGAGCAGTTCTTC. It specifies CASSWSGGPYNEQFF.